These T cell receptor beta chains were read from a single sample in a study of T cells in Graves' hyperthyroidism and ophthalmopathy. MiXCR, applied by TCRdb to the multiplex PCR reads, yields one record per CDR3 protein. The table has about 610,000 distinct CDR3 sequences, about 14% seen once. Sequenced input: blood. The source of these receptors is a woman aged 40 to 49 with Graves' ophthalmopathy. Each CDR3 is given with its conserved first and last residue. D genes are given only for firm matches. Clone size is stated in some rows and not others, as once, few, many or a class when expanded.

CDR3nt: TGTGCCAGCAGTGCCGCCTGGGGTACAGGGGGCCAAGAGACCCAGTACTTC
CDR3aa: CASSAAWGTGGQETQYF
abundance: many
j_gene: TRBJ2-5
v_gene: TRBV25-1
d_gene: TRBD1

CDR3nt: TGTGCCAGCAGTGAAGCGGCTCCAGGGTACAATGGCTACACCTTC
CDR3aa: CASSEAAPGYNGYTF
abundance: many
j_gene: TRBJ1-2
v_gene: TRBV2
d_gene: .

CDR3nt: TGTGCCAGCAGCCCTAGACAGTTTGCCCTTGCGGCTGGAAACACCATATATTTT
CDR3aa: CASSPRQFALAAGNTIYF
abundance: many
j_gene: TRBJ1-3
v_gene: TRBV11-2
d_gene: .

CDR3nt: TGTGCCAGCAGTACCACGGGACAGCCATTCTACGAGCAGTACTTC
CDR3aa: CASSTTGQPFYEQYF
abundance: .
j_gene: TRBJ2-7
v_gene: TRBV12-3/TRBV12-4
d_gene: TRBD1

CDR3nt: TGTGCCAGTAGTAAAGGGACTAGCGGAGACTACTACGAGCAGTACTTC
CDR3aa: CASSKGTSGDYYEQYF
abundance: many
j_gene: TRBJ2-7
v_gene: TRBV19
d_gene: TRBD2

CDR3nt: TGTGCCAGCAGTCTTAGCCTGGCAGGGACAATGAACACTGAAGCTTTCTTT
CDR3aa: CASSLSLAGTMNTEAFF
abundance: many
j_gene: TRBJ1-1
v_gene: TRBV12-3/TRBV12-4
d_gene: .

CDR3nt: TGTGCCAGCAGCTTAGCAGCTAGCGGGACCTCCTACGAGCAGTACTTC
CDR3aa: CASSLAASGTSYEQYF
abundance: .
j_gene: TRBJ2-7
v_gene: TRBV7-2
d_gene: TRBD2

CDR3nt: TGTGCCAGCAGCGTAGAGGAAGCGGTCTACTCTGGAAACACCATATATTTT
CDR3aa: CASSVEEAVYSGNTIYF
abundance: many
j_gene: TRBJ1-3
v_gene: TRBV9
d_gene: .

CDR3nt: TGTGCCAGCACCATGGACAGGGTGGCAGAGACCCAGTACTTC
CDR3aa: CASTMDRVAETQYF
abundance: .
j_gene: TRBJ2-5
v_gene: TRBV2
d_gene: TRBD1

CDR3nt: TGCAGCACTCTGACAGGTTCGCCGGAGACCCAGTACTTC
CDR3aa: CSTLTGSPETQYF
abundance: .
j_gene: TRBJ2-5
v_gene: TRBV29-1
d_gene: .

CDR3nt: TGTGCCAGCAGCTTAGGTGGGACGACTGGGGAGACCCAGTACTTC
CDR3aa: CASSLGGTTGETQYF
abundance: .
j_gene: TRBJ2-5
v_gene: TRBV7-9
d_gene: .

CDR3nt: TGTGCCAGCAGTTACTCGAACAGGGGGATTAGGTACTTC
CDR3aa: CASSYSNRGIRYF
abundance: few
j_gene: TRBJ2-7
v_gene: TRBV6-5
d_gene: TRBD1

CDR3nt: TGCAGCGTTGTAACTAGCGGATCCAACTACGAGCAGTACTTC
CDR3aa: CSVVTSGSNYEQYF
abundance: many
j_gene: TRBJ2-7
v_gene: TRBV29-1
d_gene: TRBD2

CDR3nt: TGTGCCAGCAGTTTGGTCCGGGACGCAGCCTACGAGCAGTACTTC
CDR3aa: CASSLVRDAAYEQYF
abundance: .
j_gene: TRBJ2-7
v_gene: TRBV2
d_gene: .

CDR3nt: TGCAGTGCTAGTGTCCGACTAGCGTCTTACGAGCAGTACTTC
CDR3aa: CSASVRLASYEQYF
abundance: many
j_gene: TRBJ2-7
v_gene: TRBV20-1
d_gene: TRBD2

CDR3nt: TGTGCCAGCAGTGCTCTCGGGGGAGAGGAGACCCAGTACTTC
CDR3aa: CASSALGGEETQYF
abundance: few
j_gene: TRBJ2-5
v_gene: TRBV9
d_gene: .

CDR3nt: TGTGCCAGCAGTTTACCAAGGATCCAGCCCCAGCATTTT
CDR3aa: CASSLPRIQPQHF
abundance: many
j_gene: TRBJ1-5
v_gene: TRBV28
d_gene: .

CDR3nt: TGTGCCAGCAGTTACCCGACCCCTACTAGCGGGAGGAACACCGGGGAGCTGTTTTTT
CDR3aa: CASSYPTPTSGRNTGELFF
abundance: few
j_gene: TRBJ2-2
v_gene: TRBV6-2/TRBV6-3
d_gene: TRBD2

CDR3nt: TGTGCCAGCATCGGGACAAGCTACGAGCAGTACTTC
CDR3aa: CASIGTSYEQYF
abundance: many
j_gene: TRBJ2-7
v_gene: TRBV6-5
d_gene: .

CDR3nt: TGTGCCAGCAGTCCACCCTGGACTAACTACGAGCAGTACTTC
CDR3aa: CASSPPWTNYEQYF
abundance: .
j_gene: TRBJ2-7
v_gene: TRBV6-2/TRBV6-3
d_gene: .

CDR3nt: TGTGCCAGCAGCTTATCAGGGTTAGCGGGACGATACGAGCAGTACTTC
CDR3aa: CASSLSGLAGRYEQYF
abundance: many
j_gene: TRBJ2-7
v_gene: TRBV11-2
d_gene: TRBD2

CDR3nt: TGTGCCAGCAGTTACTCGGTAGTCGCCTACGAGCAGTACTTC
CDR3aa: CASSYSVVAYEQYF
abundance: many
j_gene: TRBJ2-7
v_gene: TRBV6-2/TRBV6-3
d_gene: .

CDR3nt: TGCGCCAGCAGCCCGGGGTCCACGGGGGGGCTTAAAAACTACGAGCAGTACTTC
CDR3aa: CASSPGSTGGLKNYEQYF
abundance: .
j_gene: TRBJ2-7
v_gene: TRBV4-1
d_gene: TRBD2

CDR3nt: TGTGCCAGCAGCTTAGATTATAGCGGGAGGGGTTCCTACGAGCAGTACTTC
CDR3aa: CASSLDYSGRGSYEQYF
abundance: many
j_gene: TRBJ2-7
v_gene: TRBV11-2
d_gene: TRBD2

CDR3nt: TGTGCCAGCAGTGTGGGACAGGGAATGGAGGCTTTCTTT
CDR3aa: CASSVGQGMEAFF
abundance: .
j_gene: TRBJ1-1
v_gene: TRBV6-1
d_gene: TRBD1

CDR3nt: TGTGCCAGCAGTTTCCGACAGGGGCCTTACGAGCAGTACTTC
CDR3aa: CASSFRQGPYEQYF
abundance: many
j_gene: TRBJ2-7
v_gene: TRBV12-3/TRBV12-4
d_gene: TRBD1

CDR3nt: TGTGCCAGCAGGCCCGGGACAGGGGGCAGGGGCACCGGGGAGCTGTTTTTT
CDR3aa: CASRPGTGGRGTGELFF
abundance: few
j_gene: TRBJ2-2
v_gene: TRBV11-2
d_gene: TRBD1

CDR3nt: TGTGCCAGCAGCTCAGGCAGGGGGCCCTACGAGCAGTACTTC
CDR3aa: CASSSGRGPYEQYF
abundance: .
j_gene: TRBJ2-7
v_gene: TRBV7-9
d_gene: TRBD1

CDR3nt: TGTGCCAGCAGCTTAGATCCAGGGGGGGAGACCCAGTACTTC
CDR3aa: CASSLDPGGETQYF
abundance: many
j_gene: TRBJ2-5
v_gene: TRBV11-2
d_gene: .

CDR3nt: TGTGCCAGCAGTTACCTTGAGCAACTCGGCGGCAAAGAGCAGTACTTC
CDR3aa: CASSYLEQLGGKEQYF
abundance: .
j_gene: TRBJ2-7
v_gene: TRBV6-5
d_gene: .

CDR3nt: TGTGCCAGCAGTGAAGGGCCCAACGGTCGGGAGACCCAGTACTTC
CDR3aa: CASSEGPNGRETQYF
abundance: .
j_gene: TRBJ2-5
v_gene: TRBV2
d_gene: .

CDR3nt: TGTGCCAGCAGCACTAGCGTCCCCTACGAGCAGTACTTC
CDR3aa: CASSTSVPYEQYF
abundance: many
j_gene: TRBJ2-7
v_gene: TRBV6-4
d_gene: TRBD2

CDR3nt: TGTGCCAGCAGCTTATCGGGGGAAGCTTTCTTT
CDR3aa: CASSLSGEAFF
abundance: few
j_gene: TRBJ1-1
v_gene: TRBV7-9
d_gene: .

CDR3nt: TGTGCCAGCAGTTACTTGGCACTCTATGGCTACACCTTC
CDR3aa: CASSYLALYGYTF
abundance: many
j_gene: TRBJ1-2
v_gene: TRBV6-2/TRBV6-3
d_gene: .

CDR3nt: TGTGCCAGCAGCCCGCGACAGGGACGGACTGAAGCTTTCTTT
CDR3aa: CASSPRQGRTEAFF
abundance: once
j_gene: TRBJ1-1
v_gene: TRBV9
d_gene: TRBD1

CDR3nt: TGTGCCAGCAGCTTGGGGCTTCTAGCGGGAGAGGACGAGCAGTACTTC
CDR3aa: CASSLGLLAGEDEQYF
abundance: many
j_gene: TRBJ2-7
v_gene: TRBV7-8
d_gene: TRBD2

CDR3nt: TGTGCCACGACAGGGGGCTACGAGCAGTACTTC
CDR3aa: CATTGGYEQYF
abundance: many
j_gene: TRBJ2-7
v_gene: TRBV6-1
d_gene: TRBD1

CDR3nt: TGTGCCTGGAATCGTTATGAGGGGACCGGCTACACCTTC
CDR3aa: CAWNRYEGTGYTF
abundance: few
j_gene: TRBJ1-2
v_gene: TRBV30
d_gene: .

CDR3nt: TGTGCCAGCAGTTTGAGGCATCGGGGGTACGAGCAGTACTTC
CDR3aa: CASSLRHRGYEQYF
abundance: many
j_gene: TRBJ2-7
v_gene: TRBV27
d_gene: .

CDR3nt: TGCGCCAGCAGCCCGAGCATCGTGGGTCTCGGCGAGCAGTACTTC
CDR3aa: CASSPSIVGLGEQYF
abundance: many
j_gene: TRBJ2-7
v_gene: TRBV4-1
d_gene: .

CDR3nt: TGTGCCAGCAGAAGACAGTTGGTAGATAATTCACCCCTCCACTTT
CDR3aa: CASRRQLVDNSPLHF
abundance: .
j_gene: TRBJ1-6
v_gene: TRBV28
d_gene: .

CDR3nt: TGTGCCTCCTCGGGACAGGGGGCGATGAGCTCCTATAATTCACCCCTCCACTTT
CDR3aa: CASSGQGAMSSYNSPLHF
abundance: once
j_gene: TRBJ1-6
v_gene: TRBV10-3
d_gene: TRBD1

CDR3nt: TGCGCCAGCAGCCAATGGCAGGGGGAGACCCAGTACTTC
CDR3aa: CASSQWQGETQYF
abundance: few
j_gene: TRBJ2-5
v_gene: TRBV4-1
d_gene: .

CDR3nt: TGTGCCAGCTCACCACAGGGGATATCGGAGACCCAGTACTTC
CDR3aa: CASSPQGISETQYF
abundance: many
j_gene: TRBJ2-5
v_gene: TRBV18
d_gene: .

CDR3nt: TGTGCCAGCACACCCGGACTAGTGACCGGGGAGCTGTTTTTT
CDR3aa: CASTPGLVTGELFF
abundance: .
j_gene: TRBJ2-2
v_gene: TRBV12-3/TRBV12-4
d_gene: TRBD2

CDR3nt: TGTGCCAGCACCAAACAGGGAATCACCGGGGAGCTGTTTTTT
CDR3aa: CASTKQGITGELFF
abundance: many
j_gene: TRBJ2-2
v_gene: TRBV2
d_gene: .

CDR3nt: TGTGCCAGCAGCATAGGGGCAGGGTCCCACAATCAGCCCCAGCATTTT
CDR3aa: CASSIGAGSHNQPQHF
abundance: many
j_gene: TRBJ1-5
v_gene: TRBV12-3/TRBV12-4
d_gene: .

CDR3nt: TGTGCCAGCAGTTTATCGGTACCGGGGTTGTCCAAAAACATTCAGTACTTC
CDR3aa: CASSLSVPGLSKNIQYF
abundance: many
j_gene: TRBJ2-4
v_gene: TRBV27
d_gene: .

CDR3nt: TGTGCCAGCAGTTACCCAGGAGGCGGGCTGGGTGAGCAGTACTTC
CDR3aa: CASSYPGGGLGEQYF
abundance: many
j_gene: TRBJ2-7
v_gene: TRBV6-5
d_gene: .

CDR3nt: TGTGCCAGCAGTTACGGGACAGGGGGCCTCGAGCAGTACTTC
CDR3aa: CASSYGTGGLEQYF
abundance: many
j_gene: TRBJ2-7
v_gene: TRBV6-5
d_gene: TRBD1

CDR3nt: TGTGCCACCAGCAGAGGGCAGACCGCTTCGAACACCGGGGAGCTGTTTTTT
CDR3aa: CATSRGQTASNTGELFF
abundance: many
j_gene: TRBJ2-2
v_gene: TRBV15
d_gene: .

CDR3nt: TGTGCCAGCAGCAGCGGGACAGAAAAACGAGCTTTCTTT
CDR3aa: CASSSGTEKRAFF
abundance: many
j_gene: TRBJ1-1
v_gene: TRBV7-8
d_gene: TRBD1

CDR3nt: TGTGCCAGCAGTTACTACCCCGGGGACGGTGGGACCCAGTACTTC
CDR3aa: CASSYYPGDGGTQYF
abundance: many
j_gene: TRBJ2-5
v_gene: TRBV6-5
d_gene: .

CDR3nt: TGTGCCATCCGGGCGCCAGACAGGGGATACGGGGAGCTGTTTTTT
CDR3aa: CAIRAPDRGYGELFF
abundance: many
j_gene: TRBJ2-2
v_gene: TRBV10-3
d_gene: TRBD1

CDR3nt: TGTGCCTGGAGTGTACAAGCGAACACTGAAGCTTTCTTT
CDR3aa: CAWSVQANTEAFF
abundance: many
j_gene: TRBJ1-1
v_gene: TRBV30
d_gene: .

CDR3nt: TGTGCCAGCAGCCTGGGACTAGCGGGAGTACGCGGGGAGCTGTTTTTT
CDR3aa: CASSLGLAGVRGELFF
abundance: .
j_gene: TRBJ2-2
v_gene: TRBV5-4
d_gene: TRBD2

CDR3nt: TGCAGTGCTGAGGGGCGTCTCTCCTACGAGCAGTACTTC
CDR3aa: CSAEGRLSYEQYF
abundance: .
j_gene: TRBJ2-7
v_gene: TRBV20-1
d_gene: .

CDR3nt: TGTGCCTGGAGTGTCGGAGCAGGGGGAGTCTACGAGCAGTACTTC
CDR3aa: CAWSVGAGGVYEQYF
abundance: .
j_gene: TRBJ2-7
v_gene: TRBV30
d_gene: TRBD1

CDR3nt: TGTGCCAGCAGCACCACCCGCCTAACCTCCTCCTACGAGCAGTACTTC
CDR3aa: CASSTTRLTSSYEQYF
abundance: .
j_gene: TRBJ2-7
v_gene: TRBV11-1
d_gene: .

CDR3nt: TGTGCCAGCCGGGCCAGACAGGGGGCGGGATCACCCCTCCACTTT
CDR3aa: CASRARQGAGSPLHF
abundance: many
j_gene: TRBJ1-6
v_gene: TRBV27
d_gene: TRBD1